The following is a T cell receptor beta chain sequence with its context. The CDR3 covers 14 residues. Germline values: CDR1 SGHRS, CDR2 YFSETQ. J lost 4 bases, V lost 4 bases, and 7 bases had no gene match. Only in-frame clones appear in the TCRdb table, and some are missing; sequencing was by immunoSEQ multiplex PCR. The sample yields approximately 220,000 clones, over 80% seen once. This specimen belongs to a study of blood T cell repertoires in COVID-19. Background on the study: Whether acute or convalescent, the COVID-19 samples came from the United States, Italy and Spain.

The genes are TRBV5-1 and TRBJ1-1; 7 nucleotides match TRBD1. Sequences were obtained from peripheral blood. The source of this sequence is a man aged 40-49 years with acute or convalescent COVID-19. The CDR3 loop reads CASSRSQGGTEAFF. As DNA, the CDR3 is TGCGCCAGCAGCCGTTCCCAGGGGGGCACTGAAGCTTTCTTT. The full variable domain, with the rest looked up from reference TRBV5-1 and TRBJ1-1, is KAGVTQTPRYLIKTRGQQVTLSCSPISGHRSVSWYQQTPGQGLQFLFEYFSETQRNKGNFPGRFSGRQFSNSRSEMNVSTLELGDSALYLCASSRSQGGTEAFFGQGTRLTVV.